The rows below give T cell receptor beta chains drawn from one sample of a study of T cell responses to AZD1222 COVID-19 vaccine. Repertoires were generated with immunoSEQ multiplex PCR, while TCRdb's copy carries only in-frame clones and drops some. The sample shows tens of thousands of clones, 88% of them seen only once. The sample in question was peripheral blood, obtained on day 0 of MenACWY control vaccination. These receptors came from an adult in good health. CDR3s include the opening cysteine and the closing phenylalanine or tryptophan. Expanded clones get a size class; other rows say once, few or many, or leave the size out.

TRBV27	.	TRBJ1-5	CASSLTGGQPQHF
TRBV11-2	.	TRBJ1-2	CASSLTSGDGGYTF
TRBV9	.	TRBJ2-1	CASSVGSEQFF
TRBV30	.	TRBJ2-6	CAWSVTTPSGANVLTF
TRBV27	.	TRBJ1-3	CASSLRGSGNTIYF
TRBV19	.	TRBJ1-1	CASSSGWGNTEAFF
TRBV19	.	TRBJ1-5	CASDRGRSNQPQHF
TRBV5-1	.	TRBJ2-4	CASSFGQGAINIQYF
TRBV9	.	TRBJ2-2	CASSVAGRTNTGELFF
TRBV7-7	few	TRBJ2-5	CASSLGTGGQETQYF
TRBV28	.	TRBJ1-5	CASGRRNQPQHF
TRBV6-2/TRBV6-3	.	TRBJ1-2	CASSTGTGLPLYGYTF
TRBV6-5	once	TRBJ1-6	CASSFQDQRGPLHF
TRBV14	.	TRBJ1-2	CASSQDRTFYTF
TRBV7-8	.	TRBJ1-2	CASSPILGLGNYGYTF
TRBV19	once	TRBJ1-1	CASINRVYTEAFF
TRBV30	.	TRBJ1-1	CAWSVYLGIVEAFF
TRBV4-3	once	TRBJ2-2	CASRTSGGYTGELFF
TRBV7-9	few	TRBJ2-7	CASSRHYEQYF
TRBV5-1	.	TRBJ2-2	CASSRLAGLTGELFF
TRBV5-6	few	TRBJ2-7	CASSPGTGSYEQYF
TRBV3-1/TRBV3-2	.	TRBJ2-1	CASSPPLRDGYNEQFF
TRBV28	once	TRBJ1-5	CASSPGLGKGNQPQHF
TRBV30	.	TRBJ2-4	CAWSPGLRPNIQYF
TRBV7-9	few	TRBJ2-2	CASSFSGRDTGELFF
TRBV27	.	TRBJ1-1	CASSFGAGTGGAFF
TRBV19	.	TRBJ1-1	CASSTRGFAEAFF
TRBV10-3	few	TRBJ2-7	CAISRTELTQILYF
TRBV7-8	.	TRBJ2-2	CASSLRGREWTGELFF
TRBV6-4	.	TRBJ1-1	CASREGWNTEAFF
TRBV28	.	TRBJ1-3	CASSLQAGENTIYF
TRBV28	.	TRBJ2-7	CASSPTGRVTYEQYF
TRBV19	.	TRBJ1-1	CASSIWGIEAFF
TRBV4-3	.	TRBJ1-1	CASSPTGVYTEAFF
TRBV28	.	TRBJ1-5	CASSADRGTRNQPQHF
TRBV6-5	.	TRBJ2-7	CASSTPGQGAKEQYF
TRBV28	.	TRBJ2-7	CASQASGDYSYEQYF
TRBV4-3	.	TRBJ1-5	CASSQSGVQPQHF
TRBV6-2/TRBV6-3	.	TRBJ2-7	CASSPMTGTANYEQYF
TRBV5-6	.	TRBJ2-7	CASSSLVSGHEQYF
TRBV10-3	once	TRBJ1-2	CAIRLTGGAYGYTF
TRBV27	.	TRBJ2-7	CASSLASGSHWEQYF
TRBV3-1/TRBV3-2	once	TRBJ1-4	CASANRRATDEKLFF